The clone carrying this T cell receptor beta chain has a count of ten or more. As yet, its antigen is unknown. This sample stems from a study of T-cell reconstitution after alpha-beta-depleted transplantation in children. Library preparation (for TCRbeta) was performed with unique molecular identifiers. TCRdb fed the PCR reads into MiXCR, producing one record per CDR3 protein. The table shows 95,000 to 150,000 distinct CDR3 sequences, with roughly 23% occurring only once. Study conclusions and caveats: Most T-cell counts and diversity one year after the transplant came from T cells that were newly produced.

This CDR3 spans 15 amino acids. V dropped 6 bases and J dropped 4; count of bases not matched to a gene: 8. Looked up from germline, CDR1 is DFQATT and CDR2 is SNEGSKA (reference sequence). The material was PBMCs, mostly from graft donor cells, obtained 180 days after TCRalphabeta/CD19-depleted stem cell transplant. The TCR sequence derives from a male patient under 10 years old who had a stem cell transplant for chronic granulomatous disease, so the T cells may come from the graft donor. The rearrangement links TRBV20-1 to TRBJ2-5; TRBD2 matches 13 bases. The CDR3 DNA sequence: TGCAGTGCCTCATTACTAGCGGGGGGGCCAGAGACCCAGTACTTC. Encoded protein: CSASLLAGGPETQYF.